This TCR beta chain was sequenced during a study of CD8+ T cells in alopecia areata. Study summary: Twice daily, treated patients received 5 to 10 mg of oral tofacitinib. Study results and limitations: Higher clonality was seen in lesional scalp than in normal scalp, especially in alopecia totalis/universalis.

V dropped 4 bases and J dropped 0 bases, with 7 bases sitting between them. Germline V gives CDR1 MNHEY, CDR2 SMNVEV (reference sequence). There are 15 residues in the CDR3. As the sequencing template, cDNA was produced by extracting RNA and reverse transcribing it. Here immunoSEQ multiplex PCR was the method, and the copy in TCRdb shows in-frame clones only, minus some. The data hold around 140,000 clones, with 51% observed a single time. Peripheral blood, together with lesional scalp punch biopsies, was collected from alopecia areata patients. Researchers picked out CD4+ and CD8+ T cells from PBMCs by sorting. With respect to this clone: Its antigen is not identified. Other DNA sequences in the same sample also yield this CDR3.

The receptor was isolated from a human donor with alopecia areata. The chain couples TRBV27 to TRBJ2-6; D unresolved. The sequencing used CD4+ T cells sorted from blood, collected at week 0. In DNA form, the CDR3 reads TGTGCCAGCAGTTCCCTGGGCTCTGGGGCCAACGTCCTGACTTTC. It translates to CASSSLGSGANVLTF.